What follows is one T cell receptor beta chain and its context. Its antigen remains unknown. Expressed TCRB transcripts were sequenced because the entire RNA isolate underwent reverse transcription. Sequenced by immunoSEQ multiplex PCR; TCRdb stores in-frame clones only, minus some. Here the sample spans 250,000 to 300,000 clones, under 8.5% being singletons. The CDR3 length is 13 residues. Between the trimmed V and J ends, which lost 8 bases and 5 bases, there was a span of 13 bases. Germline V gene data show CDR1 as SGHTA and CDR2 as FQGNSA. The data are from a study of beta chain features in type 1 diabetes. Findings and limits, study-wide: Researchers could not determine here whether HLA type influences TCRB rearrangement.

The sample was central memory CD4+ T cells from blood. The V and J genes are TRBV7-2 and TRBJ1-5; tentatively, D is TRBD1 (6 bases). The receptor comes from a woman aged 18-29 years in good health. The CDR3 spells CASGREGDQPQHF. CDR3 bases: TGTGCCAGCGGGAGGGAGGGGGATCAGCCCCAGCATTTT.